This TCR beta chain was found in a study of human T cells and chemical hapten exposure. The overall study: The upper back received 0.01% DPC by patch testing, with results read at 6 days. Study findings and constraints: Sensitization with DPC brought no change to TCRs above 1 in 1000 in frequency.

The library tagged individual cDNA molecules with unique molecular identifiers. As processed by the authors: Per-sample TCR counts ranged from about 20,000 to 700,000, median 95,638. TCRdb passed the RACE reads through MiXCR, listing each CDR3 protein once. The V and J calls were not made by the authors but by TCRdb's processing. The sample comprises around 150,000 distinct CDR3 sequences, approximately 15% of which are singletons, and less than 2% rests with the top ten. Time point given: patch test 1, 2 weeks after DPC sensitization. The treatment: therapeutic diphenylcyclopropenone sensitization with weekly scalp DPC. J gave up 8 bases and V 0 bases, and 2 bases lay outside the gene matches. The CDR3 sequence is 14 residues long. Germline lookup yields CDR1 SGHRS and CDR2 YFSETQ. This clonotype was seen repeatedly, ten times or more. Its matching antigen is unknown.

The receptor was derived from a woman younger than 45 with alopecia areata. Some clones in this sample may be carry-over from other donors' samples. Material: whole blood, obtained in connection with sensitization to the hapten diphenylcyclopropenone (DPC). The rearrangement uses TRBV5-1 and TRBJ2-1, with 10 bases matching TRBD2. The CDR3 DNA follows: TGCGCCAGCAGCTTGGCTGGGACTAGCGATGAGCAGTTCTTC. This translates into CASSLAGTSDEQFF.